The 12 T cell receptor beta chains below all came from one sample that was sequenced in a study of post-analysis software for immune sequencing data. Study observations and caveats: TRBV segments more frequent in patients than in controls numbered five and included TRBV5-6, TRBV5-1 and TRBV20-1.

No antigen has been identified for these receptors. Presence of unique molecular identifiers characterized the TCR beta cDNA libraries. TCRdb reprocessed the PCR reads via MiXCR and lists one record per CDR3 protein. The table includes 350,000 to 500,000 distinct CDR3 sequences, less than 40% detected once. Sequenced input: blood. All receptors derive from a girl aged 2-10 years with multiple sclerosis.

This clonotype was seen only a few times. The chain couples TRBV7-6 to TRBJ2-2; no clear D. Germline-derived CDR1 and CDR2 are SGHVS and FNYEAQ. The CDR3 is made up of 15 amino acids. Trimming stripped 1 base from V and 2 bases from J, with 8 bases between. The CDR3 here is CASSLVAANTGELFF. The CDR3 DNA sequence: TGTGCCAGCAGCTTAGTGGCAGCCAACACCGGGGAGCTGTTTTTT.

The chain joins TRBV20-1 to TRBJ2-7; 8 bases fit TRBD1. The J call may be faulty, since TRBJ2-5 better matches the DNA end. The CDR3 sequence is 18 residues long. In germline, CDR1 is DFQATT, CDR2 SNEGSKA (reference sequence). This CDR3 is CSARDPRTGSGLVETQYF. In DNA, the CDR3 is TGCAGTGCTAGAGACCCTCGGACAGGGTCAGGGTTGGTAGAGACCCAGTACTTC.

The table lists this clonotype with a few counts. J is TRBJ2-7 and V is TRBV7-2; D gene uncertain. The CDR3 is 12 amino acids. Between the trimmed V and J ends, which lost 8 bases and 3 bases, there was a span of 11 bases. The germline V gene encodes CDR1 SGHTA and CDR2 FQGNSA. For the CDR3, the DNA is TGTGCCAGCCTCGGTGCGCACTACGAGCAGTACTTC. As protein: CASLGAHYEQYF.

This clonotype was seen more than once but under ten times. The V and J genes are TRBV4-1 and TRBJ1-5, with D hard to call. CDR3 size: 14 residues. Trimming stripped 3 bases from V and 10 bases from J, with 16 bases between. Per germline, CDR1 MGHRA and CDR2 YSYEKL. The CDR3 nucleotides read TGCGCCAGCAGCCAGCAACTGGATCTCGGCCCCCAGCATTTT. This gives the protein CASSQQLDLGPQHF.

Note on this clonotype: A read error may explain this, as a much larger clone is one base away. The chain uses TRBV4-2 and TRBJ2-1; no reliable D call. V lost 2 bases to trimming and J lost 10 bases, with 15 bases between them. The CDR3 covers 14 residues. Germline loops: CDR1 LGHNA, CDR2 YNFKEQ. The CDR3 DNA follows: TGTGCCAGCAGCCAACAGCCGGATTCCTACGAGCAGTTCTTC. Its translation: CASSQQPDSYEQFF.

This clonotype has just a few counts. The V call is TRBV12-3 or TRBV12-4, the J call TRBJ2-7; no clear D. V gave up 3 bases and J gave up 1 base, with 7 bases separating them. The CDR3 length is 13 residues. CDR3 DNA sequence: TGTGCCAGCAGTTTTCAGCTTTCCTACGAGCAGTACTTC. Its protein is CASSFQLSYEQYF.

The J gene is TRBJ1-2, the V gene TRBV14; D is unclear. The CDR3 covers 13 residues. V was trimmed by 1 base and J by 8 bases, leaving 11 bases between them. Germline V gives CDR1 SGHDN, CDR2 FVKESK. Here the CDR3 DNA reads TGTGCCAGCAGCCAAGCAGGACGTCGAGGCTACACCTTC. Translation: CASSQAGRRGYTF.

This clonotype was counted between two and nine times. The V call is TRBV15, the J call TRBJ2-6; D gene ambiguous. Trimming pared 3 bases from V and 0 bases from J, leaving 9 bases between. The CDR3 has 16 amino acids. Looked up from germline, CDR1 is LNHNV and CDR2 is YYDKDF (reference sequence). CDR3 loop: CATSRRSYSGANVLTF. CDR3 sequence (DNA): TGTGCCACCAGCAGGAGATCCTACTCTGGGGCCAACGTCCTGACTTTC.

This chain connects TRBV28 to TRBJ1-5, with a possible D match to TRBD1 (5 bases). Trimming stripped 3 bases from V and 6 bases from J, with 9 bases between. From germline, CDR1 is MDHEN and CDR2 SYDVKM. This CDR3 is 13 amino acids long. Here the CDR3 reads CASSLAGTQPQHF. The CDR3 DNA sequence: TGTGCCAGCAGTTTGGCCGGGACTCAGCCCCAGCATTTT. Full variable domain (remainder filled in from reference TRBV28 and TRBJ1-5): DVKVTQSSRYLVKRTGEKVFLECVQDMDHENMFWYRQDPGLGLRLIYFSYDVKMKEKGDIPEGYSVSREKKERFSLILESASTNQTSMYLCASSLAGTQPQHFGDGTRLSIL.

V usage is TRBV18 and J usage is TRBJ2-7; D might be TRBD1 or TRBD2, each matching 5 bases. This CDR3 contains 16 residues. V gave up 1 base and J gave up 1 base, with 14 bases separating them. Germline CDR1 is KGHSH and CDR2 is LQKENI. The CDR3 region is CASSPQQDLLSYEQYF. Written as DNA, the CDR3 is TGTGCCAGCTCACCACAACAGGACTTACTTTCCTACGAGCAGTACTTC.

The chain carries TRBV4-2 and TRBJ2-1; TRBD2 matches at 10 bases. Germline V gene lookup returns CDR1 LGHNA and CDR2 YNFKEQ. The ends lost 6 bases at V and 8 bases at J; junction bases unmatched: 13. The CDR3 consists of 16 residues. CDR3 sequence (DNA): TGTGCCAGCAGTGAGCCCAGCGGGGGGGCGAGAGATGAGCAGTTCTTC. Amino acids: CASSEPSGGARDEQFF.

The J gene is TRBJ2-3, the V gene TRBV12-3 or TRBV12-4; maybe TRBD2 (5 bases). The CDR3 extends over 14 amino acids. Trimming left V 6 bases short and J 2 bases short, with 12 bases between. The CDR3, as DNA: TGTGCCAGCAGCCTACTAGGGTACACAGATACGCAGTATTTT. Its translation: CASSLLGYTDTQYF.